This T cell receptor beta chain was retrieved from a study of CD8 T cells in ankylosing spondylitis. The study, taken as a whole, reports: Made up of about eight highly homologous variants, a TCR beta motif appeared characteristic of ankylosing spondylitis blood.

TCRdb redid the calling of the 5' RACE reads with MiXCR, one entry per CDR3 protein. The sample has about 35,000 distinct CDR3 sequences; less than 4% are singletons. CDR1 is SGDLS and CDR2 is YYNGEE in the germline V gene. This CDR3 has 16 amino acids. Trimming took 3 bases from V and 6 from J; bases not matched to a gene: 8. Ten or more counts support this clonotype. Its antigen is not known. The TCR sequence derives from a male donor with ankylosing spondylitis or in good health (not recorded which). Source material: blood, either unsorted or a sorted T cell fraction (not recorded which). This chain connects TRBV9 to TRBJ2-2; TRBD2 aligns across 10 bases. In DNA, the CDR3 is TGTGCCAGCAGCGCGGGGGCGGGACTAGCGTCCGGGGAGCTGTTTTTT. Amino acid sequence: CASSAGAGLASGELFF. The complete variable domain, with remaining parts taken from reference TRBV9 and TRBJ2-2, reads DSGVTQTPKHLITATGQRVTLRCSPRSGDLSVYWYQQSLDQGLQFLIQYYNGEERAKGNILERFSAQQFPDLHSELNLSSLELGDSALYFCASSAGAGLASGELFFGEGSRLTVL.